This T cell receptor (beta chain) emerged from a study of somatic mutations in cytotoxic T cells in rheumatoid arthritis. Findings and limits, study-wide: Rheumatoid arthritis patients showed CD8+ clonality increasing with age, unlike healthy controls. Antigen targets of the expanded CD8+ clones remained unidentified.

Germline CDR1 SGHTA, CDR2 FQGNSA. Trimming removed 5 bases from V and 4 bases from J; junction bases left unmatched: 14. This CDR3 comprises 19 residues. About this clone: Its antigen is still unknown.

Assay used: immunoSEQ multiplex PCR; TCRdb lists only in-frame clones, some missing. The sample lists 15,000 to 20,000 clones, approximately 84% occurring once. The TCR comes from an adult with rheumatoid arthritis. What was sequenced was CD8+ T cells sorted from blood. The V call is TRBV7-2, the J call TRBJ1-6; 10 bases are a match to TRBD1. CDR3 protein: CASSATGTGVKRYNSPLHF. The CDR3 bases are TGTGCCAGCAGCGCCACCGGGACAGGGGTTAAGAGGTATAATTCACCCCTCCACTTT.